These 5 T cell receptor beta chains came from one sample sequenced in a study of regulatory T cells in long-lasting Graves disease (dated by TCRdb to 2020 to 2023). The protocol used for the library was multiplex PCR. The instrument was an Illumina HiSeq 4000. iRepertoire HTBI primers and Arm-PCR amplification of CDR3 regions were used to construct TCR beta libraries. TCRdb reprocessing: public reads trimmed at Q25 with fastp, clones called with MiXCR, in-frame beta chains kept. Records with the same CDR3 protein are collapsed into one entry carrying the most frequent genes and DNA. Across this sample there are 200,000 to 250,000 distinct CDR3 sequences, with 20% seen only once. The ten largest clonotypes hold approximately 14% of the sample. What this sample's time point label stands for: newly diagnosed GD, antithyroid drugs for less than 3 months. For both TCR sequencing and RNA sequencing, RNA was extracted from PBMCs using TRIzol.

Sequencing was performed on peripheral blood mononuclear cells (PBMCs), taken at new diagnosis, from a patient treated with antithyroid drugs. These receptors all stem from a female donor with Graves disease.

This clonotype was recorded at least ten times. The CDR3 is CSVYGVDLHEQFF. CDR3 nucleotide sequence: TGCAGCGTTTATGGGGTGGATCTGCATGAGCAGTTCTTC. The chain uses TRBV29-1 and TRBJ2-1; no firm D call. The CDR3 contains 13 residues. Germline CDR1 is SQVTM and CDR2 is ANQGSEA. Trimming removed 5 bases at V and 8 bases at J, with 16 bases between.

As to this clonotype: A read error is possible here, since a much larger clone lies one base away. V usage is TRBV7-6 and J usage is TRBJ1-4, with 7 bases aligning to TRBD1. The CDR3 is made up of 15 amino acids. From germline, CDR1 is SGHVS and CDR2 FNYEAQ. The CDR3 loop is CASSSTGQQNEKLVF. In nucleotides, the CDR3 is TGTGCCAGCAGCTCAACGGGACAGCAAAATGAAAAACTGGTTTTT.

This clonotype was detected many times. The V gene is TRBV11-2, the J gene TRBJ2-1; the D is unclear. Germline V lookup: CDR1 SGHAT, CDR2 FQNNGV. Trimming left V 0 bases short and J 1 base short, with 7 bases between. CDR3 length equals 15 residues. The CDR3 here is CASSLDGLSYNEQFF. The CDR3 coding sequence is TGTGCCAGCAGCTTAGATGGGTTATCCTACAATGAGCAGTTCTTC.

This chain joins TRBV2 and TRBJ1-2; D is ambiguous. CDR1 and CDR2 from the germline V gene are SNHLY and FYNNEI. Trimming removed 4 bases at V and 4 bases at J, with 13 bases between. CDR3 length: 14 amino acids. The CDR3 DNA is TGTGCCAGCAGTGTCTTAAGGGCGGGCTATGGCTACACCTTC. It translates to CASSVLRAGYGYTF.

The V and J genes are TRBV20-1 and TRBJ2-5, with 7 bases that match TRBD2. V shed 3 bases and J 4 bases; nucleotides not matched to a gene: 2. CDR3 size: 12 residues. Germline assignment: CDR1 DFQATT and CDR2 SNEGSKA (reference sequence). The CDR3 spells CSASPGGETQYF. DNA for the CDR3: TGCAGTGCTAGCCCGGGGGGAGAGACCCAGTACTTC.